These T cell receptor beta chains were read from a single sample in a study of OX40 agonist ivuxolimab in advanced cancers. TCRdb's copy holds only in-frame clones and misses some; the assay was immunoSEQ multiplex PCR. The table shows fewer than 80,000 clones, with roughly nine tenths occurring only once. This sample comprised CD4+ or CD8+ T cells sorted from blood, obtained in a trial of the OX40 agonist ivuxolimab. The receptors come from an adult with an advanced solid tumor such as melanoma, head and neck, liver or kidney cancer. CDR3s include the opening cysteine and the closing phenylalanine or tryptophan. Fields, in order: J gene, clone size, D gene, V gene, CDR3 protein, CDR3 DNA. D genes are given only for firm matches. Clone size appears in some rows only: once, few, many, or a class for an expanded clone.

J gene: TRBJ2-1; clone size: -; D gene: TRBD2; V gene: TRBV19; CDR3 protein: CASSIFLAGGPDEQFF; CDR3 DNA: TGTGCCAGTAGTATATTCCTAGCGGGAGGGCCCGATGAGCAGTTCTTC
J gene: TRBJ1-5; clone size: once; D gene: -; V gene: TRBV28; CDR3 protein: CASSSYQPQHF; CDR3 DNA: TGTGCCAGCAGTTCGTATCAGCCCCAGCATTTT
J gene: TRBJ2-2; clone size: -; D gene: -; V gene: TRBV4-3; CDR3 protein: CASSQDTGTNTGELFF; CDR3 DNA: TGCGCCAGCAGCCAAGATACGGGAACGAACACCGGGGAGCTGTTTTTT
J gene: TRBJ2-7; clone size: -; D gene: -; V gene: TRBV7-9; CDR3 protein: CASSSREFSYGSYEQYF; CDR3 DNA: TGTGCCAGCAGCTCCCGAGAATTTTCGTACGGATCCTACGAGCAGTACTTC
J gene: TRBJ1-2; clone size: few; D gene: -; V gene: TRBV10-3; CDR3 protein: CAISEPQTTVFF; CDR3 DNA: TGTGCCATCAGTGAGCCGCAGACAACTGTCTTCTTC
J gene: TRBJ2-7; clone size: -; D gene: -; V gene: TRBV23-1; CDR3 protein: CASSQSDAGVKRDHEQYF; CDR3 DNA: TGCGCCAGCAGTCAATCGGACGCAGGGGTGAAGAGGGACCACGAGCAGTACTTC
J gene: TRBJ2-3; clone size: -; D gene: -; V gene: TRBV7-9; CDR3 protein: CASSLVFNTQYF; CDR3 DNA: TGTGCCAGCAGCTTAGTATTCAATACGCAGTATTTT
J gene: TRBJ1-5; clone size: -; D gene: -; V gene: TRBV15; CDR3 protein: CATSRAQRNQPQHF; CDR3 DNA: TGTGCCACCAGCAGAGCACAGCGCAATCAGCCCCAGCATTTT
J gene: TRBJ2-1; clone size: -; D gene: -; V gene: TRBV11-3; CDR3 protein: CASSLGRGEQFF; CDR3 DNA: TGTGCCAGCAGCTTGGGGCGTGGTGAGCAGTTCTTC
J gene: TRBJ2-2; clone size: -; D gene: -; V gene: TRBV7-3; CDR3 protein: CASSLRENTGELFF; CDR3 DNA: TGTGCCAGCAGCTTAAGGGAGAACACCGGGGAGCTGTTTTTT
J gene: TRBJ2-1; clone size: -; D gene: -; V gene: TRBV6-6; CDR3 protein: CASSLFAGFSYNEQFF; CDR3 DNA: TGTGCCAGCAGCCTTTTCGCGGGATTCTCCTACAATGAGCAGTTCTTC
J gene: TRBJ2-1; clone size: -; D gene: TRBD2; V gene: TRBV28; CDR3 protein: CASSRGLLAGGFF; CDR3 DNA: TGTGCCAGCAGCCGAGGATTACTAGCGGGAGGGTTCTTC
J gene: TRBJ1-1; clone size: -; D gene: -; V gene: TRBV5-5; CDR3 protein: CASSLERDTEAFF; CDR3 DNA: TGTGCCAGCAGCTTGGAAAGGGACACTGAAGCTTTCTTT
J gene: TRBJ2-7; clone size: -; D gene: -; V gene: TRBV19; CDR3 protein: CASMGRQSYEQYF; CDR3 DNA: TGTGCCAGTATGGGGAGACAGTCCTACGAGCAGTACTTC
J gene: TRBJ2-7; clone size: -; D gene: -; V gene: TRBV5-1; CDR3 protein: CATSDGSTYEQYF; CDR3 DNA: TGCGCCACCTCGGACGGTTCGACCTACGAGCAGTACTTC
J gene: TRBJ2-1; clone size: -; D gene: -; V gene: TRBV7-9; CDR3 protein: CASSAGGGQFF; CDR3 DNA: TGTGCCAGCAGCGCGGGTGGGGGGCAGTTCTTC
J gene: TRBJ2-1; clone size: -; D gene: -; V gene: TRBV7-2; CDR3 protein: CASSLRLDQFF; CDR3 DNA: TGTGCCAGCAGCCTCCGACTAGATCAGTTCTTC
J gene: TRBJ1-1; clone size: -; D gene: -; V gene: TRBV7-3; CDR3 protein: CASSTGLNTEAFF; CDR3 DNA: TGTGCCAGCAGCACGGGACTGAACACTGAAGCTTTCTTT
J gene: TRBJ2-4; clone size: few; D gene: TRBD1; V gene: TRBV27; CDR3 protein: CATRGGRLNIQYF; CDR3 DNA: TGTGCCACCCGAGGGGGCCGTTTAAACATTCAGTACTTC
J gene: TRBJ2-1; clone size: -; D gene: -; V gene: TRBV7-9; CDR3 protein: CASSVGNEQFF; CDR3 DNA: TGTGCCAGCAGCGTGGGCAATGAGCAGTTCTTC
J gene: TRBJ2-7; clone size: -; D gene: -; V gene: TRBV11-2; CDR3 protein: CASSRDHYEQYF; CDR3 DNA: TGTGCCAGCAGCCGGGACCACTACGAGCAGTACTTC
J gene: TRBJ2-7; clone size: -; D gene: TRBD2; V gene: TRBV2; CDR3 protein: CASSEARGVFNEQYF; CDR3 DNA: TGTGCCAGCAGTGAAGCGCGGGGGGTGTTCAACGAGCAGTACTTC
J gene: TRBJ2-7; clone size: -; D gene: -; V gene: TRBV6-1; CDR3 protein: CASSEYRGPPGEQYF; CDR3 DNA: TGTGCCAGCAGTGAATATAGAGGGCCACCTGGGGAGCAGTACTTC
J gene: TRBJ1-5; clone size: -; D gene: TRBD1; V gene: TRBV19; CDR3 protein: CASSMDREGNQPQHF; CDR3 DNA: TGTGCCAGTAGTATGGACAGGGAGGGCAATCAGCCCCAGCATTTT
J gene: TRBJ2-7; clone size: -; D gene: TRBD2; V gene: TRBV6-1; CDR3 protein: CASSDGREYEQYF; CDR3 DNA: TGTGCCAGCAGTGACGGGAGGGAATACGAGCAGTACTTC
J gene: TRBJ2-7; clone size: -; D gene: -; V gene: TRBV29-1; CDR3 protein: CSVDGTGNNEQYF; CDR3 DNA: TGCAGCGTTGATGGGACGGGAAATAACGAGCAGTACTTC
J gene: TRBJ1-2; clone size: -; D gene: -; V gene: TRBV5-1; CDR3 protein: CASSLGQYGYTF; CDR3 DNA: TGCGCCAGCAGCTTGGGACAGTATGGCTACACCTTC
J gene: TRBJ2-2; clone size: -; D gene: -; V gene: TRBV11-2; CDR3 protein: CASSFYRANTGELFF; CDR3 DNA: TGTGCCAGCAGCTTCTACAGGGCGAACACCGGGGAGCTGTTTTTT
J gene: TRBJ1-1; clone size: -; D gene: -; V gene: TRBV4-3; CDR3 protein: CASSQDVEVSTEAFF; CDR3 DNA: TGCGCCAGCAGCCAAGATGTGGAGGTGAGCACTGAAGCTTTCTTT
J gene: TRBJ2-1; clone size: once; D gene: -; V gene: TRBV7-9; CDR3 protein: CASKRKDEQFF; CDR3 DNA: TGTGCCAGCAAACGTAAGGATGAGCAGTTCTTC
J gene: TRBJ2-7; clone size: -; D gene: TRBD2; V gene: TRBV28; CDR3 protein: CASSRLAGGPTYEQYF; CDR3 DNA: TGTGCCAGCAGCCGACTAGCGGGAGGGCCGACCTACGAGCAGTACTTC
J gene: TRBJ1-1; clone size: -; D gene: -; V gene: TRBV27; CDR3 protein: CASRDKGAEAFF; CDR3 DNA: TGTGCCAGCCGGGACAAGGGCGCTGAAGCTTTCTTT
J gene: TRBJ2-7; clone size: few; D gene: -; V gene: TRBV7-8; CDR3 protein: CASSSGLGGRGYEQYF; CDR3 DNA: TGTGCCAGCAGCTCGGGACTCGGGGGCAGGGGCTACGAGCAGTACTTC
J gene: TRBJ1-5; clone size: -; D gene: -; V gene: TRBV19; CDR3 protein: CASSIPFGVPGNQPQHF; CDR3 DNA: TGTGCCAGTAGTATCCCATTTGGGGTCCCCGGCAATCAGCCCCAGCATTTT
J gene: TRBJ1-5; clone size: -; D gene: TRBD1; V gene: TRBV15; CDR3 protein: CATSNRQGDRQPQHF; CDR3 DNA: TGTGCCACCAGCAATCGACAGGGGGATCGTCAGCCCCAGCATTTT
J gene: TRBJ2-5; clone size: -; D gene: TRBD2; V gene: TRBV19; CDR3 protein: CASSPRTSVFETQYF; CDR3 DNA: TGTGCCAGTAGTCCCAGGACTAGCGTCTTTGAGACCCAGTACTTC
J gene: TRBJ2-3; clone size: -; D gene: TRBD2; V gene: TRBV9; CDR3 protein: CASSSGTSGVGDTQYF; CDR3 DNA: TGTGCCAGCAGCTCCGGGACTAGCGGGGTTGGAGATACGCAGTATTTT
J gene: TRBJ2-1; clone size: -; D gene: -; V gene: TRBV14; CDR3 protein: CASSQGRSAPNEQFF; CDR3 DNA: TGTGCCAGCAGCCAAGGACGCAGCGCACCCAATGAGCAGTTCTTC
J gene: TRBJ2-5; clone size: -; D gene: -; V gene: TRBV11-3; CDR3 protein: CASSLGPLGGFQETQYF; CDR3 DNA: TGTGCCAGCAGCTTAGGCCCATTGGGGGGATTTCAAGAGACCCAGTACTTC
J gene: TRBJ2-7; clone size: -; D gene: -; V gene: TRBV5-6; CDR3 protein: CASSSGTGGSYEQYF; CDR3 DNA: TGTGCCAGCAGCTCGGGGACTGGTGGTTCCTACGAGCAGTACTTC
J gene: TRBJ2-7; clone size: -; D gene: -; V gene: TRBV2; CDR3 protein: CASRPGQFSYEQYF; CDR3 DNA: TGTGCCAGCAGACCTGGACAGTTCTCCTACGAGCAGTACTTC
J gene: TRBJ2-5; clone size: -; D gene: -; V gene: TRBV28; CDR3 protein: CASSHEQGMETQYF; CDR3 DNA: TGTGCCAGCAGCCACGAACAGGGAATGGAGACCCAGTACTTC
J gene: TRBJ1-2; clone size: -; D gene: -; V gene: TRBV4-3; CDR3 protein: CASSQDNVVPEVLSGYTF; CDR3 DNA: TGCGCCAGCAGCCAAGATAATGTCGTCCCGGAGGTTCTTTCTGGCTACACCTTC
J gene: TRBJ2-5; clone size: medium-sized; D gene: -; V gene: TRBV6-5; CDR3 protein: CASGWIEETQYF; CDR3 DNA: TGTGCCAGCGGATGGATAGAAGAGACCCAGTACTTC
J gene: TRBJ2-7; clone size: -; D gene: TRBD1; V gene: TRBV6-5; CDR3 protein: CASSYSGDRYYEQYF; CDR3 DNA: TGTGCCAGCAGTTACAGTGGGGACAGATACTACGAGCAGTACTTC
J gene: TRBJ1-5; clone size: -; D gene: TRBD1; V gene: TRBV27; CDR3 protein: CASSSTQGFQPQHF; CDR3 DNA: TGTGCCAGCAGTTCAACACAGGGGTTTCAGCCCCAGCATTTT
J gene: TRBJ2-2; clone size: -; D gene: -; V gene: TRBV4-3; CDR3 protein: CASSQVRTGEPFF; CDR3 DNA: TGCGCCAGCAGCCAAGTAAGGACCGGGGAGCCGTTTTTT
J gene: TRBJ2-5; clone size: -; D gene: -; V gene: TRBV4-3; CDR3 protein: CASSQDVDSQETQYF; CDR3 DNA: TGCGCCAGCAGCCAAGACGTAGACAGCCAAGAGACCCAGTACTTC
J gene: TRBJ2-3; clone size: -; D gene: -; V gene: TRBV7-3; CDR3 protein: CASSLTGAGDTQYF; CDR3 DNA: TGTGCCAGCAGCTTAACGGGAGCGGGAGATACGCAGTATTTT
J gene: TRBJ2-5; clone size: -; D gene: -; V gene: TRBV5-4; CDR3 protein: CASSLGTGLQETQYF; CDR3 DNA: TGTGCCAGCAGCTTGGGAACAGGCCTCCAAGAGACCCAGTACTTC
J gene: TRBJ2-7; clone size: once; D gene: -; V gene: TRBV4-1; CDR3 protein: CASSQSTSYEQYF; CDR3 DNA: TGCGCCAGCAGCCAATCGACATCCTACGAGCAGTACTTC
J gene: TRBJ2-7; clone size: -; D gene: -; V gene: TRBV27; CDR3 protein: CASSLRDLSYEQYF; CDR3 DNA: TGTGCCAGCAGTTTGAGGGACCTTTCCTACGAGCAGTACTTC
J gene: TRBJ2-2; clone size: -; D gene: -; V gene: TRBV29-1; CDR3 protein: CSVRWAGATGELFF; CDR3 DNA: TGCAGCGTAAGGTGGGCGGGGGCTACCGGGGAGCTGTTTTTT
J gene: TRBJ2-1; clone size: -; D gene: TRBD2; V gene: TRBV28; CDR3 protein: CASSLYASGRALGGNEQFF; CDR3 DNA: TGTGCCAGCAGTTTATATGCTAGCGGGAGGGCCCTAGGGGGGAATGAGCAGTTCTTC
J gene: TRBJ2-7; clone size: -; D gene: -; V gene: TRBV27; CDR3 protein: CASSPGYEQYF; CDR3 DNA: TGTGCCAGCAGTCCGGGCTACGAGCAGTACTTC
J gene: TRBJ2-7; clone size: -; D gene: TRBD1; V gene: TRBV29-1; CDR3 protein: CSVEEGQGTSYEQYF; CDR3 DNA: TGCAGCGTTGAAGAAGGACAGGGAACATCCTACGAGCAGTACTTC
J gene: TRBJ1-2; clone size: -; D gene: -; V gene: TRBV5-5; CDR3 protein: CASSPGLLYGYTF; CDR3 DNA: TGTGCCAGCAGTCCGGGGCTTCTATATGGCTACACCTTC
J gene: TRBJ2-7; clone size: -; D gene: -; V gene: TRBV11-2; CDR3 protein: CASSPPQAYEQYF; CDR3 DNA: TGTGCCAGCAGCCCCCCCCAGGCCTACGAGCAGTACTTC
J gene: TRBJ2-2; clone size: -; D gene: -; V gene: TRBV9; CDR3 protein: CASSAWDGLNTGELFF; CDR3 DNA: TGTGCCAGCAGCGCATGGGACGGACTGAACACCGGGGAGCTGTTTTTT
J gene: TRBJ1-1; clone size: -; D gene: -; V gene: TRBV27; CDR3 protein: CASSISWGGTEAFF; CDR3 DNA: TGTGCCAGCAGTATTTCGTGGGGGGGGACTGAAGCTTTCTTT